The 6 T cell receptor beta chains below all came from one sample that was sequenced in a study of neurological immune-mediated disorders. TCRdb processed the 5' RACE reads anew with MiXCR; each CDR3 protein has one entry. The sample consists of some 14,000 distinct CDR3 sequences, less than 7.5% of them appearing once. The specimen sequenced was CD8+ T cells from blood. The source of these receptors is a woman in her thirties or forties in good health.

This clonotype has at least ten counts. The V and J genes are TRBV6-2 or TRBV6-3 and TRBJ1-2; D remains unclear. V gave up 2 bases and J gave up 3 bases, with 7 bases separating them. Per the germline V gene, CDR1 is MNHEY and CDR2 is SVGEGT. The CDR3 contains 13 residues. This chain's CDR3 is CASSYVGDYGYTF. The CDR3 region has the DNA TGTGCCAGCAGTTACGTCGGGGACTATGGCTACACCTTC.

In its sample, this clonotype was seen many times. The J gene is TRBJ2-1, the V gene TRBV7-6; TRBD1 matches at 10 bases. V dropped 5 bases and J dropped 6; count of bases not matched to a gene: 7. The germline V gene encodes CDR1 SGHVS and CDR2 FNYEAQ. This CDR3 is built from 15 residues. The CDR3 region is CASSLRDRGINEQFF. For the CDR3, the DNA is TGTGCCAGCAGCCTCCGGGACAGGGGAATCAATGAGCAGTTCTTC.

This clonotype occurred many times. The chain combines TRBV9 with TRBJ2-1; perhaps TRBD1 as D (6 bases). This CDR3 contains 15 residues. Trimming left V 1 base short and J 7 bases short, with 15 bases between. Germline V gene lookup returns CDR1 SGDLS and CDR2 YYNGEE. For the CDR3, the DNA is TGTGCCAGCAGCGTATTCGGGACACTTGATAATGAGCAGTTCTTC. This codes for CASSVFGTLDNEQFF.

This clonotype was observed many times. J is TRBJ2-7 and V is TRBV4-1; D might be TRBD1 (5 bases). CDR3 length: 13 residues. Germline V gives CDR1 MGHRA, CDR2 YSYEKL. Trimming cost V 8 bases and J 2 bases, with 13 bases left between them. CDR3 residues: CASGAGPAYEQYF. The CDR3 nucleotides read TGCGCCAGCGGGGCAGGGCCAGCCTACGAGCAGTACTTC.

In this sample, this clonotype turned up many times. V is TRBV6-5 and J is TRBJ2-7, with a possible D match to TRBD1 (5 bases). CDR1 is MNHEY and CDR2 is SVGAGI in the germline V gene. The V end lost 4 bases, the J end lost 5 bases, and 12 bases lay between the germline ends. The CDR3 consists of 13 residues. The CDR3 bases are TGTGCCAGCAGTTTGCAGGGCGGCAACGAGCAGTACTTC. Its translation: CASSLQGGNEQYF.

This clonotype was recorded at least ten times. The chain is built from TRBV28 and TRBJ2-3; TRBD2 matches at 8 bases. J lost 3 bases, V lost 3 bases, and 5 bases had no gene match. Germline CDR1 reads MDHEN; CDR2 reads SYDVKM. The CDR3 has 15 residues. This CDR3 reads CASSFEREFTDTQYF. The CDR3 region has the DNA TGTGCCAGCAGTTTCGAGCGGGAGTTTACAGATACGCAGTATTTT.